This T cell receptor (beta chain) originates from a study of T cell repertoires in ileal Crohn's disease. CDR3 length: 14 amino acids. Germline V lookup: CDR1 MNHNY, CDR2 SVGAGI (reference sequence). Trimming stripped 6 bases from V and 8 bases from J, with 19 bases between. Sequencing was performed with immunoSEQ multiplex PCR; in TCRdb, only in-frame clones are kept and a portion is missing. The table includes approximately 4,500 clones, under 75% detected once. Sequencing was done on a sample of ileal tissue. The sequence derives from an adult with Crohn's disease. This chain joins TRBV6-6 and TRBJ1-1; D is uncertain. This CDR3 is CASSTHTPGEEAFF. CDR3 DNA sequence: TGTGCCAGCAGCACCCACACCCCCGGGGAGGAAGCTTTCTTT.